A selection of T cell receptor beta chains follows, all from one sample in a study of blood T cell repertoires in COVID-19. The method was immunoSEQ multiplex PCR; TCRdb's version includes in-frame clones alone and lacks a portion of them. The sample carries fewer than 300,000 clones, 75% to 95% recorded once. Specimen: peripheral blood. These receptors originate from a young adult with COVID-19, enrolled during active disease. CDR3s include the opening cysteine and the closing phenylalanine or tryptophan. A D gene is named only where the DNA matches it firmly. For some rows the clone size is stated as once, few or many, or as a class when expanded; others skip it.

j_call clone_size d_call v_call cdr3_aa cdr3_nt
TRBJ2-2 once TRBD2 TRBV11-3 CASSYQSGANTGELFF TGTGCCAGCAGCTACCAAAGCGGGGCTAACACCGGGGAGCTGTTTTTT
TRBJ1-1 . . TRBV11-2 CASSSLQGSNTEAFF TGTGCCAGCAGCTCGTTACAGGGCTCCAACACTGAAGCTTTCTTT
TRBJ1-4 . . TRBV7-2 CASSLSGVGEKLFF TGTGCCAGCAGCCTAAGCGGGGTCGGGGAAAAACTGTTTTTT
TRBJ2-7 . TRBD2 TRBV7-9 CASSSYSGTSGLPYEQYF TGTGCCAGCAGCTCCTACTCCGGGACTAGCGGATTACCCTACGAGCAGTACTTC
TRBJ2-4 . TRBD2 TRBV5-6 CASSLLLAGLAENIQYF TGTGCCAGCAGCTTGCTCCTAGCGGGACTCGCAGAAAACATTCAGTACTTC
TRBJ1-5 once . TRBV19 CASSITGGEQPQHF TGTGCCAGTAGTATTACGGGAGGGGAACAGCCCCAGCATTTT
TRBJ2-7 . TRBD2 TRBV29-1 CSVEYSGRGEQYF TGCAGCGTTGAATATAGCGGGAGGGGAGAGCAGTACTTC
TRBJ1-2 . TRBD1 TRBV6-6 CASRSSGGVGYGYTF TGTGCCAGCAGGTCCTCAGGGGGCGTCGGTTATGGCTACACCTTC
TRBJ1-1 . . TRBV5-5 CASSLDFQGLNTEAFF TGTGCCAGCAGCTTGGATTTTCAGGGCCTGAACACTGAAGCTTTCTTT
TRBJ1-6 . TRBD1 TRBV9 CASSSPHQGDYNSPLHF TGTGCCAGCAGCTCCCCGCACCAGGGGGACTATAATTCACCCCTCCACTTT
TRBJ2-1 . . TRBV27 CASSLRLAVYNEQFF TGTGCCAGCAGTTTACGGCTAGCTGTTTACAATGAGCAGTTCTTC
TRBJ2-1 . . TRBV3-1/TRBV3-2 CASSQGVRVRSYNEQFF TGTGCCAGCAGCCAAGGGGTACGGGTTCGCTCCTACAATGAGCAGTTCTTC
TRBJ2-7 . TRBD2 TRBV5-1 CASSLVPSGQNEQYF TGCGCCAGCAGCTTGGTCCCTAGCGGACAAAACGAGCAGTACTTC
TRBJ2-1 . . TRBV5-1 CASSLVQGPYNEQFF TGCGCCAGCAGCTTGGTACAGGGCCCCTACAATGAGCAGTTCTTC
TRBJ1-2 . . TRBV14 CASSQNIYGYTF TGTGCCAGCAGCCAAAACATCTATGGCTACACCTTC
TRBJ2-1 . . TRBV5-4 CASSPPRDDEQFF TGTGCCAGCAGCCCCCCGCGGGACGATGAGCAGTTCTTC
TRBJ2-7 . TRBD1 TRBV2 CASRGQHYEQYF TGTGCCAGCAGGGGACAGCACTACGAGCAGTACTTC
TRBJ2-3 . . TRBV10-3 CAIKLAGDTQYF TGTGCCATCAAACTAGCAGGCGATACGCAGTATTTT
TRBJ1-5 . . TRBV11-2 CASSLEGAVGQPQHF TGTGCCAGCAGCTTAGAGGGGGCGGTCGGTCAGCCCCAGCATTTT
TRBJ2-7 . TRBD1 TRBV27 CASSLIRTGSYEQYF TGTGCCAGCAGTTTAATTAGGACAGGGTCCTACGAGCAGTACTTC
TRBJ1-2 . . TRBV27 CASSPLGGDFNYGYTF TGTGCCAGCAGTCCGCTAGGAGGGGACTTCAACTATGGCTACACCTTC
TRBJ2-5 . TRBD2 TRBV5-1 CASTVAPSGIQQETQYF TGCGCCAGCACCGTGGCTCCCAGCGGGATTCAACAAGAGACCCAGTACTTC
TRBJ1-1 . . TRBV12-3/TRBV12-4 CASSPSRATGAFF TGTGCCAGCAGTCCCAGCCGGGCGACGGGGGCTTTCTTT
TRBJ1-1 . TRBD1 TRBV5-1 CASSSGQGENTEAFF TGCGCCAGCAGCTCAGGACAGGGGGAGAACACTGAAGCTTTCTTT
TRBJ1-3 . . TRBV28 CASSFRALYSGNTIYF TGTGCCAGCAGTTTTCGCGCCCTCTACTCTGGAAACACCATATATTTT
TRBJ2-2 . TRBD2 TRBV9 CASSVELAGMAGELFF TGTGCCAGCAGCGTAGAACTAGCGGGAATGGCCGGGGAGCTGTTTTTT
TRBJ1-2 . . TRBV7-9 CASSLQKGVRGYTF TGTGCCAGCAGCTTACAAAAAGGGGTTCGTGGCTACACCTTC
TRBJ1-2 . . TRBV7-9 CASSLEGTLNYGYTF TGTGCCAGCAGCTTAGAGGGGACACTTAACTATGGCTACACCTTC
TRBJ1-4 . . TRBV5-8 CASSSRQKNEKLFF TGTGCCAGCAGCTCTAGACAGAAAAATGAAAAACTGTTTTTT
TRBJ2-3 . . TRBV3-1/TRBV3-2 CASSQLLGTDTQYF TGTGCCAGCAGCCAACTACTGGGCACAGATACGCAGTATTTT
TRBJ2-1 . . TRBV11-3 CASSPNAGNSYNEQFF TGTGCCAGCAGCCCAAACGCGGGAAACTCCTACAATGAGCAGTTCTTC
TRBJ2-7 . . TRBV5-6 CASSRDTIYEQYF TGTGCCAGCAGCCGGGACACCATCTACGAGCAGTACTTC
TRBJ1-1 . TRBD1 TRBV5-4 CASSQTGVATEAFF TGTGCCAGCAGCCAAACAGGGGTGGCCACTGAAGCTTTCTTT
TRBJ1-4 once TRBD1 TRBV7-9 CASSFGTGSEKLFF TGTGCCAGCAGCTTCGGGACAGGGTCGGAGAAACTGTTTTTT
TRBJ2-5 . . TRBV7-9 CASSFTSVETQYF TGTGCCAGCAGCTTCACATCCGTGGAGACCCAGTACTTC
TRBJ1-2 . . TRBV24-1 CATSDLQGGYTF TGTGCCACCAGTGATTTGCAGGGTGGCTACACCTTC
TRBJ2-2 . TRBD2 TRBV9 CASSVRLAGVNGGELFF TGTGCCAGCAGCGTAAGACTAGCGGGAGTTAACGGCGGGGAGCTGTTTTTT
TRBJ2-1 . . TRBV7-6 CASSSLGALYNEQFF TGTGCCAGCAGCTCACTAGGTGCTCTCTACAATGAGCAGTTCTTC
TRBJ1-4 . . TRBV5-1 CASSPTGSNEKLFF TGCGCCAGCAGCCCGACAGGTTCTAATGAAAAACTGTTTTTT
TRBJ2-7 . TRBD2 TRBV10-3 CATGTSVNGEQYF TGTGCCACAGGGACTAGCGTCAATGGCGAGCAGTACTTC
TRBJ2-2 once TRBD2 TRBV27 CASSLPSTSANTGELFF TGTGCCAGCAGTTTACCCTCGACTAGCGCGAACACCGGGGAGCTGTTTTTT
TRBJ2-7 . . TRBV5-6 CASSFRAQHHEQYF TGTGCCAGCAGCTTCAGGGCTCAACATCACGAGCAGTACTTC
TRBJ2-1 . TRBD2 TRBV3-1/TRBV3-2 CASSQDYLAGSDNEQFF TGTGCCAGCAGCCAAGATTACCTAGCGGGATCCGACAATGAGCAGTTCTTC
TRBJ2-7 . TRBD1 TRBV9 CASSPQLTGGRDEQYF TGTGCCAGCAGCCCCCAATTGACAGGGGGCAGGGACGAGCAGTACTTC
TRBJ1-5 . . TRBV6-2/TRBV6-3 CASSSGNQPQHF TGTGCCAGCAGTTCGGGTAATCAGCCCCAGCATTTT
TRBJ2-1 . TRBD2 TRBV10-3 CAIGTSGTYNEQFF TGTGCCATTGGAACTAGCGGGACTTACAATGAGCAGTTCTTC